The 17 T cell receptor beta chains below all came from one sample that was sequenced in a study of patients and donors after allogeneic stem cell transplantation. One entry per CDR3 protein, called by TCRdb with MiXCR from the RT-PCR reads. Among some 87,000 distinct CDR3 sequences listed, about 48% were seen once. Sequenced: blood, either unsorted or a sorted T cell fraction (not recorded which). Source of these receptors: a human donor who was either an allogeneic HSCT recipient or a stem cell or donor lymphocyte infusion donor (not recorded which). It is not recorded whose cells these are; they may come from a transplant donor.

The CDR3 sequence is CASSQGRGWELNQPQHF. CDR3 DNA sequence: TGTGCCAGCAGTCAGGGCAGGGGGTGGGAACTCAATCAGCCCCAGCATTTT. This sequence joins TRBV28 and TRBJ1-5, with 7 nucleotides matching TRBD1. Trimming took 5 bases from V and 3 from J; bases not matched to a gene: 13. The germline CDR1 and CDR2 sequences are MDHEN and SYDVKM. The CDR3 consists of 17 residues.

The chain links TRBV20-1 to TRBJ1-4, with 10 bases that match TRBD1. The CDR3 is made up of 14 amino acids. V dropped 5 bases and J dropped 13; count of bases not matched to a gene: 13. Germline loops: CDR1 DFQATT, CDR2 SNEGSKA (reference sequence). As DNA, the CDR3 is TGCAGTGCTGCGGTCCGGGACAGGGGATTTTCACTGTTTTTT. Translating it yields CSAAVRDRGFSLFF.

J is TRBJ1-2 and V is TRBV6-2 or TRBV6-3, with D maybe TRBD1 (5 bases). Germline-derived CDR1 and CDR2 are MNHEY and SVGEGT. CDR3 length equals 14 residues. Trimming left V 6 bases short and J 8 bases short, with 19 bases between. CDR3 DNA sequence: TGTGCCAGCAGAACCGCCGGCAGGGTCTCGGGCTACACCTTC. The encoded protein is CASRTAGRVSGYTF.

This clonotype was counted once. The genes are TRBV4-1 and TRBJ1-2; D unclear. This CDR3 contains 15 residues. CDR1 MGHRA and CDR2 YSYEKL come from the germline V gene. V was clipped by 4 bases and J by 2 bases, with 14 bases between them. DNA of the CDR3: TGCGCCAGCAGCCGCCCCAGTACGACGAACTATGGCTACACCTTC. Encoded protein: CASSRPSTTNYGYTF.

The genes are TRBV5-6 and TRBJ2-1; 12 bases are shared with TRBD2. The CDR3 has 15 residues. V was clipped by 4 bases and J by 10 bases; unmatched bases: 9. Per germline, CDR1 SGHDT and CDR2 YYEEEE. The CDR3 region is CASSNLGLAGEEQFF. The CDR3 DNA sequence: TGTGCCAGCAGCAATCTGGGACTAGCGGGTGAAGAGCAGTTCTTC.

V gene TRBV12-3 or TRBV12-4 combines with J gene TRBJ1-4; 7 bases line up with TRBD1. The CDR3 extends over 14 amino acids. V lost 4 bases to trimming and J lost 5 bases; unmatched junction nucleotides: 4. CDR3 DNA sequence: TGTGCCAGCAGTTCGGACAGGTTAAATGAAAAACTGTTTTTT. Residues: CASSSDRLNEKLFF.

The CDR3 reads CASSSTDRRVQETQYF. The CDR3 DNA is TGTGCCAGCAGCTCAACTGACAGGCGGGTCCAAGAGACCCAGTACTTC. This rearrangement joins TRBV7-2 to TRBJ2-5; D may be TRBD1 (6 bases). The V end lost 4 bases, the J end lost 1 base, and 16 bases lay between the germline ends. The CDR3 consists of 16 residues. Per the germline V gene, CDR1 is SGHTA and CDR2 is FQGNSA.

This clonotype appeared a few times. J is TRBJ1-1 and V is TRBV29-1, with a weak D call TRBD1 (6 bases). There are 14 residues in the CDR3. Germline V gene sequence: CDR1 SQVTM, CDR2 ANQGSEA. V shed 6 bases and J shed 3 bases, with 17 bases lying between them. The CDR3 reads CSVASGGGHTEAFF. The CDR3 region has the DNA TGCAGCGTCGCCTCTGGTGGGGGCCACACTGAAGCTTTCTTT.

This clonotype was seen ten or more times. The rearrangement uses TRBV20-1 and TRBJ1-1; TRBD1 matches at 9 bases. V dropped 6 bases and J dropped 3; count of bases not matched to a gene: 8. CDR1 DFQATT and CDR2 SNEGSKA come from the germline V gene (reference sequence). The CDR3 is made up of 14 amino acids. The CDR3 DNA reads as TGCAGTGCCCCGACAGGGGGGGGATACACTGAAGCTTTCTTT. It specifies CSAPTGGGYTEAFF.

This sequence joins TRBV7-2 and TRBJ1-5, with D possibly TRBD1 on 5 matching bases. Trimming stripped 4 bases from V and 6 bases from J, with 13 bases between. This CDR3 is built from 14 residues. Germline loops: CDR1 SGHTA, CDR2 FQGNSA. The CDR3 nucleotides read TGTGCCAGCAGCTACGGCGGGGGGGGTCAGCCCCAGCATTTT. Amino acids: CASSYGGGGQPQHF.

The chain employs TRBV28 and TRBJ2-5; the D gene is possibly TRBD1 (6 bases). Deletions cut 6 bases from V and 2 bases from J, with 10 bases between. The germline V gene has CDR1 MDHEN and CDR2 SYDVKM. The CDR3 spans 13 residues. The CDR3 reads CASSTGWQETQYF. For the CDR3, the DNA is TGTGCCAGCAGCACAGGGTGGCAAGAGACCCAGTACTTC.

The chain recombines TRBV19 with TRBJ1-2; D unresolved. The CDR3 is 13 amino acids. CDR1 is LNHDA, CDR2 SQIVND, per germline (reference sequence). Trimming removed 7 bases from V and 7 bases from J, with 16 bases in between. Here the CDR3 DNA reads TGTGCCAGTACCGAGACGCCTCGCGGTGGCTACACCTTC. This translates into CASTETPRGGYTF.

The rearrangement uses TRBV27 and TRBJ2-5; 8 bases agree with TRBD2. The germline V gene encodes CDR1 MNHEY and CDR2 SMNVEV (reference sequence). The CDR3 totals 15 residues. V lost 10 bases, J lost 5 bases, and 15 bases stayed unmatched. The CDR3 coding sequence is TGTGCCACAGCCCTGGGAGCGGGAGACGGGGAGACCCAGTACTTC. Amino acids: CATALGAGDGETQYF.

The DNA of the CDR3 is TGTGCCAGCAGCGCCCGTAGCGGGAGCTACAATGAGCAGTTCTTC. Its translation is CASSARSGSYNEQFF. The chain uses TRBV9 and TRBJ2-1; 9 positions match TRBD2. Germline V gene data show CDR1 as SGDLS and CDR2 as YYNGEE. The CDR3 has 15 amino acids. The ends lost 3 bases at V and 3 bases at J; junction bases unmatched: 4. The full variable domain, with the rest looked up from reference TRBV9 and TRBJ2-1, is DSGVTQTPKHLITATGQRVTLRCSPRSGDLSVYWYQQSLDQGLQFLIQYYNGEERAKGNILERFSAQQFPDLHSELNLSSLELGDSALYFCASSARSGSYNEQFFGPGTRLTVL.

The J gene is TRBJ2-5, the V gene TRBV5-5, with 7 bases lining up with TRBD1. Germline CDR1 and CDR2: SGHKS and YYEKEE (reference sequence). This CDR3 is 17 amino acids long. Trimming removed 0 bases from V and 4 bases from J; junction bases left unmatched: 12. The CDR3 spells CASSLGTTGRIGETQYF. The DNA for the CDR3 is TGTGCCAGCAGCTTGGGAACGACAGGGCGGATAGGAGAGACCCAGTACTTC.

The CDR3 is CASRGFLYQETQYF. The CDR3 DNA sequence: TGTGCCAGCCGGGGGTTTTTGTACCAAGAGACCCAGTACTTC. The J gene is TRBJ2-5, the V gene TRBV6-2 or TRBV6-3; tentative D call: TRBD2 (6 bases). V was cut by 8 bases and J by 0 bases, with 13 bases left in between. Germline values: CDR1 MNHEY, CDR2 SVGEGT. The CDR3 sequence is 14 residues long.

This chain joins TRBV19 and TRBJ1-1, with a weak D call TRBD1 (6 bases). The ends were cut back, 5 bases at V and 3 bases at J, with 16 bases in the middle. CDR3 length equals 15 residues. CDR1 is LNHDA and CDR2 is SQIVND in the germline V gene (reference sequence). CDR3: CASSAAWTVYTEAFF. CDR3 nucleotide sequence: TGTGCCAGTAGTGCGGCTTGGACAGTCTACACTGAAGCTTTCTTT.